A single T cell receptor beta chain is shown here with its context. Its antigen remains unidentified. Included in the TCR beta cDNA libraries were unique molecular identifiers. There were roughly 1 to 11 million T cells, and 450,000 to 550,000 cDNA molecules came from them. TCRdb processed the PCR reads anew with MiXCR; each CDR3 protein has one entry. The sample holds around 500,000 distinct CDR3 sequences, approximately 34% seen once. This sample was included in a study of post-analysis software for immune sequencing data. Whole-study results and caveats: Those with multiple sclerosis, the patient group, showed significantly lower normalized Chao1 diversity than controls.

Sequencing was done on a sample of blood. The TCR was taken from a girl aged 2-17 years with multiple sclerosis.

This chain's CDR3 is CASSYLSGGMGYGYTF. DNA for the CDR3: TGTGCCAGCAGTTACTTATCAGGGGGCATGGGCTATGGCTACACCTTC. The genes are TRBV6-5 and TRBJ1-2, with 8 bases matching TRBD1. Germline values: CDR1 MNHEY, CDR2 SVGAGI. The CDR3 loop spans 16 amino acids. The V segment lost 1 base and the J segment 4 bases; nucleotides outside the gene matches: 8.